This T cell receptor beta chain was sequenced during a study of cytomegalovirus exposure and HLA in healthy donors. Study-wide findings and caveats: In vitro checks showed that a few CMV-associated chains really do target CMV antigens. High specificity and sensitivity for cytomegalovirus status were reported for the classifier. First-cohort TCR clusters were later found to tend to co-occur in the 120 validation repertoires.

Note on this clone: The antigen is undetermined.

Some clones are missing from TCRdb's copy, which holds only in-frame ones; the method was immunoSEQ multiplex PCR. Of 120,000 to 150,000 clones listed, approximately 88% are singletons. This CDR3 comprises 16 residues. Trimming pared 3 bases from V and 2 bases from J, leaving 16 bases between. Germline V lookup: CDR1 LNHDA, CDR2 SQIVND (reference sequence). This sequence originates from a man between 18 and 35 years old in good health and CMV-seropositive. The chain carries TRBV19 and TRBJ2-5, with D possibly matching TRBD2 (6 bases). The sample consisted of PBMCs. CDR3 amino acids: CASSIGGAGPQETQYF. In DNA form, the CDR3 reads TGTGCCAGTAGTATTGGAGGGGCAGGTCCTCAAGAGACCCAGTACTTC.